This TCR beta chain was sequenced in a study of vaccination effects on CD4 cells after COVID-19. A note on this clone: Its antigen is currently unknown.

This table comes from immunoSEQ multiplex PCR, and its TCRdb copy is limited to in-frame clones, with some not included. The sample yields approximately 25,000 clones, around 79% seen once. This CDR3 is 12 amino acids long. V lost 5 bases and J 4 bases, leaving 7 bases between the germline ends. The germline V gene has CDR1 SEHNR and CDR2 FQNEAQ (reference sequence). Using viral peptide pools, the ViraFEST assay grew out antigen-specific CD4+ T cells prior to sequencing. At the end of roughly 9 days of culture, CD4+ T cells were isolated. Each participant was administered two doses of either the BNT162b2 or the mRNA-1273 vaccine.

V usage is TRBV7-9 and J usage is TRBJ2-3; no clear D gene. The sequence was obtained from a human donor who received a COVID-19 vaccine. Some clones in this sample may be carry-over from other donors' samples. The specimen comprised CD4+ T cells from PBMCs cultured with SARS-CoV-2 spike peptides, sampled after COVID-19 vaccination. CDR3 loop: CASSPVADTQYF. In nucleotides, the CDR3 is TGTGCCAGCAGCCCCGTCGCAGATACGCAGTATTTT.